Presented here are 29 T cell receptor beta chains from one specimen sequenced in a study of tumor-infiltrating lymphocytes in primary liver carcinoma. Alongside blood RNA obtained from unsorted whole blood, germline DNA was also extracted. Researchers generated TCR beta cDNA from roughly 520 ng of total RNA, relying on a constant-region primer. Three-round nested multiplex PCR performed with slightly modified ARM-PCR produced the TCR beta libraries. The two initial PCR rounds, approximately 10 cycles each, used TRBV1-TRBV30 forward and C-beta reverse primers. TCRdb re-called the multiplex PCR reads through MiXCR, storing one row per CDR3 protein. The table records a few hundred thousand distinct CDR3 sequences, approximately 54% of them present only once. Source material: peripheral blood. The receptors come from a woman aged 25 to 39 with primary liver carcinoma and hepatitis B virus infection.

In its sample, this clonotype was seen once. The chain links TRBV2 to TRBJ2-1; 7 bases match TRBD2. With 4 bases clipped from V and 10 bases from J, the junction kept 16 bases outside the gene matches. This CDR3 has 16 residues. CDR1 SNHLY and CDR2 FYNNEI come from the germline V gene. The CDR3 region has the DNA TGTGCCAGCAGTGGGGGACTACGATCGGCGGGTCAGGAGCAGTTCTTC. Translation gives CASSGGLRSAGQEQFF.

In this sample, this clonotype turned up once. Relative to the germline gene, one junction end is altered; a read error may explain this. The chain employs TRBV6-5 and TRBJ1-1, with no clear D. CDR3 size: 13 residues. Germline V lookup: CDR1 MNHEY, CDR2 SVGAGI. The CDR3 spells CASSPKLNTEALF. The CDR3, as DNA: TGTGCCAGCAGCCCTAAGTTGAACACTGAAGCTCTCTTT.

The V gene is TRBV5-6, the J gene TRBJ1-2; D call uncertain. The CDR3 length is 12 residues. Germline V gene lookup returns CDR1 SGHDT and CDR2 YYEEEE. V was pared by 0 bases and J by 8 bases, with 8 bases between. CDR3 in DNA: TGTGCCAGCAGCTTGGCCCCCTTCGGCTACACCTTC. This codes for CASSLAPFGYTF. Filled out from reference TRBV5-6 and TRBJ1-2, the complete variable domain reads DAGVTQSPTHLIKTRGQQVTLRCSPKSGHDTVSWYQQALGQGPQFIFQYYEEEERQRGNFPDRFSGHQFPNYSSELNVNALLLGDSALYLCASSLAPFGYTFGSGTRLTVV.

J is TRBJ1-1 and V is TRBV6-2 or TRBV6-3, with a possible D match to TRBD1 (5 bases). The CDR3 contains 15 residues. The germline V gene encodes CDR1 MNHEY and CDR2 SVGEGT. Deletions cut 7 bases from V and 5 bases from J, with 20 bases between. CDR3 nucleotide sequence: TGTGCCAGCAATTCCCCGACAGATGCGAAAACTGAAGCTTTCTTT. Protein sequence: CASNSPTDAKTEAFF.

The chain uses TRBV13 and TRBJ1-1, with a possible D match to TRBD1 (5 bases). The CDR3 contains 17 residues. The germline V and J ends were trimmed by 0 bases and 4 bases, with 18 bases remaining between them. Germline-derived CDR1 and CDR2 are PRHDT and FYEKMQ (reference sequence). CDR3 nucleotides: TGTGCCAGCAGCTTAGGGGTGTTTGGCATTGGGGGCACTGAAGCTTTCTTT. Translated, it gives CASSLGVFGIGGTEAFF.

CDR3 sequence: CASSLGQAGARTDTQYF. CDR3 in DNA: TGTGCCAGCAGCTTAGGTCAAGCGGGAGCTAGGACAGATACGCAGTATTTT. This rearrangement joins TRBV7-9 to TRBJ2-3; 8 positions agree with TRBD2. Per the germline V gene, CDR1 is SEHNR and CDR2 is FQNEAQ (reference sequence). The CDR3 totals 17 residues. The junction had 9 bases not matched to a gene; V was cut back by 1 base and J by 3 bases.

V usage is TRBV7-9 and J usage is TRBJ2-7; tentatively, D is TRBD2 (5 bases). The CDR3 is 13 residues long. Trimming shortened V by 3 bases and J by 5 bases, and 11 bases separated the two germline ends. Germline CDR1 is SEHNR and CDR2 is FQNEAQ (reference sequence). This chain's CDR3 is CASSLRTLDEQYF. CDR3 nucleotides: TGTGCCAGCAGCTTGAGGACTCTGGACGAGCAGTACTTC.

This clonotype was counted a few times. J is TRBJ2-5 and V is TRBV12-3 or TRBV12-4; 8 bases map to TRBD2. The CDR3 runs to 14 residues. V shed 8 bases, J shed 7 bases, and the junction held 12 bases outside the gene matches. This CDR3 reads CASGTSGSGGTQYF. In DNA form, the CDR3 reads TGTGCCAGCGGTACGAGCGGGAGCGGTGGGACCCAGTACTTC.

Notes on this clonotype: A much bigger clone sits one base away, suggesting this may be a read error. The rearrangement links TRBV4-2 to TRBJ2-5, with D perhaps matching TRBD1 (5 bases). The CDR3 runs 16 residues. From germline, CDR1 is LGHNA and CDR2 YNFKEQ. Deletions cut 4 bases from V and 5 bases from J, with 20 bases between. The CDR3 coding sequence is TGTGCCAGCAGCCCTCCATTCGGCAGGGCAGCGGAGACCCAGTACTTC. Translation gives CASSPPFGRAAETQYF.

This clonotype showed up many times. The chain links TRBV11-3 to TRBJ2-1, with TRBD1 matching over 8 bases. Germline lookup yields CDR1 SGHNT and CDR2 YENEEA. The CDR3 consists of 20 residues. The junction had 18 bases not matched to a gene; V was cut back by 5 bases and J by 0 bases. The CDR3 reads CASSMRTGIKGESSYNEQFF. The CDR3 coding sequence is TGTGCCAGCAGCATGCGGACAGGGATAAAGGGGGAGAGCTCCTACAATGAGCAGTTCTTC. The variable domain in full, with the rest retrieved from reference TRBV11-3 and TRBJ2-1, is EAGVVQSPRYKIIEKKQPVAFWCNPISGHNTLYWYLQNLGQGPELLIRYENEEAVDDSQLPKDRFSAERLKGVDSTLKIQPAELGDSAVYLCASSMRTGIKGESSYNEQFFGPGTRLTVL.

About this clonotype itself: A clone one base away is much larger, so this may be a read error. The chain uses TRBV6-1 and TRBJ1-1; TRBD1 aligns across 7 bases. Germline V gene sequence: CDR1 MNHNS, CDR2 SASEGT. The CDR3 is made up of 16 amino acids. Written as DNA, the CDR3 is TGTGCCAGCAGTGAAGAGGGACAGCGGTTGGGCACTGAAGCTTTATTT. It is translated as CASSEEGQRLGTEALF.

This clonotype was seen repeatedly, ten times or more. This rearrangement joins TRBV4-2 to TRBJ2-1, with a weak D call TRBD2 (9 bases). V shed 0 bases and J shed 4 bases, with 22 bases lying between them. CDR1 and CDR2 from the germline V gene are LGHNA and YNFKEQ. CDR3 length equals 19 residues. The DNA for the CDR3 is TGTGCCAGCAGCCAAGATTTGGCTAGCGGGACAGGTTCTTACAATGAGCAGTTCTTC. Translated, it gives CASSQDLASGTGSYNEQFF.

The genes are TRBV7-9 and TRBJ1-1; no definite D call. V was trimmed by 5 bases and J by 6 bases, leaving 13 bases between them. Germline V lookup: CDR1 SEHNR, CDR2 FQNEAQ (reference sequence). The CDR3 totals 13 residues. CDR3 amino acids: CASSTRGESEAFF. The CDR3 bases are TGTGCCAGCAGCACCCGGGGTGAGTCTGAAGCTTTCTTT.

In regard to this clonotype: No conserved phenylalanine or tryptophan is present at the end of the CDR3, so a read error is the likely explanation. The chain combines TRBV11-2 with TRBJ2-5; D could derive from TRBD1 or TRBD2 (5 bases each). Germline V gene sequence: CDR1 SGHAT, CDR2 FQNNGV. The CDR3 spans 13 residues. Trimming removed 7 bases at V and 2 bases at J, with 11 bases between. The CDR3 reads CASNRDLQETQYL. For the CDR3, the DNA is TGTGCCAGCAACCGGGACCTACAAGAGACCCAGTACTTA.

Comment on this clonotype: A much larger clone sits a single nucleotide away, making a read error possible. The chain has TRBV12-3 or TRBV12-4 and TRBJ1-3; the D gene is possibly TRBD1 (5 bases). The CDR3 sequence is 15 residues long. The CDR3 region is CANSAWGGRGNTIYF. The CDR3 nucleotides read TGTGCCAACAGTGCCTGGGGGGGACGTGGAAACACCATATATTTT.

This clonotype was detected only a few times. This clone may be a read error of a much larger clone one base away. The rearrangement uses TRBV6-1 and TRBJ2-7, with 11 bases identical to TRBD2. Germline values: CDR1 MNHNS, CDR2 SASEGT. The CDR3 runs to 13 residues. Germline trimming cut 5 bases from V and 8 bases from J; bases unmatched to any gene: 5. This CDR3 reads CASSLRLAGKQYF. The DNA for the CDR3 is TGTGCCAGCAGTCTGAGACTAGCGGGAAAGCAGTACTTC.

Regarding this clonotype: Since the CDR3 does not end with the conserved phenylalanine or tryptophan, this likely comes from a read error. This chain links TRBV11-2 with TRBJ2-3; a possible D gene is TRBD2 (6 bases). Germline CDR1 reads SGHAT; CDR2 reads FQNNGV. V was cut by 2 bases and J by 4 bases, with 10 bases left in between. The CDR3 runs 14 residues. The CDR3 DNA reads TGTGCCAGCAGCTTAAGGCGGGACGCAGATACGCAGTATTAT. Translation: CASSLRRDADTQYY.

This clonotype was recorded at least ten times. This CDR3 reads CASGRARSYGYTF. In nucleotides, the CDR3 is TGTGCTAGTGGCCGGGCGCGGAGCTATGGCTACACCTTC. The V call is TRBV12-5, the J call TRBJ1-2; D uncertain. Deletions cut 6 bases from V and 4 bases from J, with 12 bases between. This CDR3 spans 13 amino acids. Germline CDR1 reads LGHNT; CDR2 reads FRNRAP.

Concerning this clonotype: A clone one base away is much larger, so this may be a read error. The chain couples TRBV6-5 to TRBJ1-4; TRBD1 agrees at 7 bases. The CDR3 is made up of 15 amino acids. Germline V CDR1 and CDR2: MNHEY, SVGAGI. Trimming took 2 bases from V and 6 from J; bases not matched to a gene: 6. CDR3 in amino acids: CASSYAGGRDEKLFF. CDR3 bases: TGTGCCAGCAGTTACGCAGGGGGACGGGATGAAAAACTGTTTTTT.

Worth noting for this clonotype: A much larger clone sits a single nucleotide away, making a read error possible. V is TRBV29-1 and J is TRBJ2-3; D unresolved. The CDR3 has 12 residues. Germline-derived CDR1 and CDR2 are SQVTM and ANQGSEA. Here the CDR3 reads CSIDDWTDTQYF. The CDR3 region has the DNA TGCAGCATTGATGATTGGACAGATACGCAGTATTTT.

Of note for this clonotype: This likely comes from a read error, as the CDR3 has no conserved phenylalanine or tryptophan at its end. The chain joins TRBV28 to TRBJ2-7; the D is unclear. Germline V gives CDR1 MDHEN, CDR2 SYDVKM. Trimming pared 5 bases from V and 9 bases from J, leaving 11 bases between. The CDR3 runs to 11 residues. The CDR3 region is CASSKTYMQYL. CDR3 DNA: TGTGCCAGCAGTAAAACCTACATGCAGTACCTC.

The chain is built from TRBV6-5 and TRBJ2-1; D not certain. CDR1 and CDR2 from the germline V gene are MNHEY and SVGAGI. There are 13 residues in the CDR3. Trimming took off 4 bases at V and 4 bases at J, with 8 bases between the two ends. The chain's CDR3 is CASSSVPYNEQFF. The CDR3 nucleotides read TGTGCCAGCAGTTCCGTTCCTTACAATGAGCAGTTCTTC.

The gene calls are TRBV7-6 and TRBJ2-6; 7 bases align to TRBD1. Germline trimming cut 5 bases from V and 1 base from J; bases unmatched to any gene: 11. The CDR3 contains 18 residues. Per germline, CDR1 SGHVS and CDR2 FNYEAQ. CDR3 in amino acids: CASSPRQGSVSGANVLTF. CDR3 in DNA: TGTGCCAGCAGCCCGAGACAGGGCTCAGTGTCTGGGGCCAACGTCCTGACTTTC.

Of note for this clonotype: A single base separates this from a much larger clone, so it may be a read error. The V call is TRBV6-1, the J call TRBJ2-7; maybe TRBD2 (6 bases). The CDR3 consists of 13 residues. Trimming shortened V by 10 bases and J by 5 bases, and 18 bases separated the two germline ends. Germline loops: CDR1 MNHNS, CDR2 SASEGT. The CDR3 region is CAIRDSKFNEQYF. The CDR3 DNA is TGTGCCATCAGGGACTCAAAATTCAACGAGCAGTACTTC.

The V gene is TRBV28, the J gene TRBJ2-7; D uncertain. Germline loops: CDR1 MDHEN, CDR2 SYDVKM. The CDR3 runs 15 residues. V gave up 4 bases and J gave up 2 bases, with 15 bases separating them. The CDR3 sequence: CASSSAYSNTYEQYF. The CDR3 DNA follows: TGTGCCAGCAGTTCAGCGTACAGCAACACCTACGAGCAGTACTTC.

Comments on this clonotype: Relative to the germline gene, one junction end is altered; a read error may explain this. V gene TRBV7-9 combines with J gene TRBJ2-3; D unresolved. Germline V CDR1 and CDR2: SEHNR, FQNEAQ (reference sequence). This CDR3 is 14 amino acids long. The CDR3 sequence: CASNLTDYGVPQYF. For the CDR3, the DNA is TGTGCCAGCAACTTAACCGATTACGGCGTGCCGCAGTATTTT.

This clonotype has more than one count but fewer than ten. The rearrangement links TRBV29-1 to TRBJ2-7, with 9 bases fitting TRBD1. The CDR3 is 14 amino acids. V trimming: 4 bases; J trimming: 5 bases; junction bases outside the gene matches: 9. The germline V gene has CDR1 SQVTM and CDR2 ANQGSEA. DNA of the CDR3: TGCAGCGTTGGCTCCGGGGACAGGGTCGACGAGCAGTACTTC. This encodes CSVGSGDRVDEQYF.

This clonotype turned up a few times. The gene calls are TRBV6-2 or TRBV6-3 and TRBJ2-7; 9 bases are a match to TRBD2. The CDR3 extends over 16 amino acids. V lost 9 bases, J lost 7 bases, and 19 bases stayed unmatched. Germline assignment: CDR1 MNHEY and CDR2 SVGEGT. As DNA, the CDR3 is TGTGCCAGTCCGTGGGCTAGCGGGATTTCAGCAAAGGAGCAGTACTTC. This gives the protein CASPWASGISAKEQYF.

V and J are TRBV28 and TRBJ2-7; perhaps D is TRBD1 or TRBD2 (5 bases each). Germline assignment: CDR1 MDHEN and CDR2 SYDVKM. Trimming took 5 bases from V and 6 from J, leaving 20 bases between them. The CDR3 extends over 15 amino acids. CDR3 residues: CASSPSVGGAGEQYF. The CDR3 region has the DNA TGTGCCAGCAGTCCCTCCGTCGGTGGGGCGGGCGAGCAGTACTTC.